This TCR beta chain was recorded in a study of graft-versus-host responses after intestinal transplantation. Study background: After anti-thymocyte globulin induction, recipients took tacrolimus and steroids for approximately 3 years. Study results and caveats: The recipient marrow held GvH clones, and some of them showed up first in ileum or blood.

The CDR3 extends over 16 amino acids. Trimming shortened V by 5 bases and J by 4 bases, and 21 bases separated the two germline ends. Germline CDR1 is SGHTS and CDR2 is YDEGEE. Sequenced by immunoSEQ multiplex PCR; TCRdb stores in-frame clones only, minus some. The sample lists some 140,000 clones; around 94% were seen once. As for this clone: The target antigen is unknown.

This TCR was sampled from a human donor who received an intestinal transplant. This specimen was unstimulated CD4+ T cells sorted from spleen or lymph node cells, taken before intestinal transplant. The rearrangement uses TRBV5-8 and TRBJ1-1; the D is unclear. The CDR3 is CASSWSYPPFGTEAFF. CDR3 DNA: TGTGCCAGCAGTTGGTCCTACCCCCCGTTTGGCACTGAAGCTTTCTTT.